A single sample is the source of the 24 T cell receptor beta chains below, sequenced in a study of identical twins. TCRdb independently ran MiXCR on the 5' RACE reads; one entry per CDR3 protein. The sample holds just under 650,000 distinct CDR3 sequences, just over 7% seen once. These data also formed part of another study, on yellow fever vaccine responses in identical twins.

The sample was PBMCs. Receptor source: a woman between 18 and 29 years old in good health.

This clonotype was counted a few times. The chain employs TRBV3-1 and TRBJ2-1, with a tentative D call TRBD2 (6 bases). There are 15 residues in the CDR3. Trimming took 3 bases from V and 6 from J, leaving 15 bases between them. Germline CDR1 and CDR2: LGHDT and YNNKEL (reference sequence). The CDR3 is CASSQLSGLGNEQFF. The CDR3 DNA reads as TGTGCCAGCAGCCAGCTCAGCGGGTTGGGCAATGAGCAGTTCTTC.

This clonotype has ten or more counts. This chain links TRBV10-3 with TRBJ2-7; D not certain. V lost 0 bases and J lost 5, with 11 bases in between. This CDR3 is 14 amino acids long. The V gene's germline CDR1 is ENHRY and CDR2 SYGVKD. The CDR3 DNA reads TGTGCCATCAGTGAGTCGGGTAGCATCGACGAGCAGTACTTC. Translating it yields CAISESGSIDEQYF.

Ten or more counts support this clonotype. V and J are TRBV4-2 and TRBJ2-3, with 9 nucleotides matching TRBD2. J was trimmed by 3 bases and V by 0 bases; bases with no gene match: 4. This CDR3 spans 16 amino acids. Germline V gene data show CDR1 as LGHNA and CDR2 as YNFKEQ. The CDR3 reads CASSQDQAGGTDTQYF. CDR3 nucleotide sequence: TGTGCCAGCAGCCAAGATCAAGCGGGGGGTACAGATACGCAGTATTTT.

This clonotype was seen many times. This chain joins TRBV6-2 or TRBV6-3 and TRBJ2-6; D unresolved. V gave up 5 bases and J gave up 3 bases, with 8 bases separating them. The V gene's germline CDR1 is MNHEY and CDR2 SVGEGT. The CDR3 length is 14 residues. The CDR3 nucleotides are TGTGCCAGCAGTAGGGCGGTTGGGGCCAACGTCCTGACTTTC. Its protein is CASSRAVGANVLTF.

Many counts were recorded for this clonotype. The chain has TRBV20-1 and TRBJ2-1; perhaps TRBD2 as D (5 bases). Trimming removed 6 bases from V and 5 bases from J, with 17 bases in between. The CDR3 totals 14 residues. Germline V gene lookup returns CDR1 DFQATT and CDR2 SNEGSKA (reference sequence). The CDR3 DNA follows: TGCAGTGCCCAGGACTTAGGACGGAACAATGAGCAGTTCTTC. Its translation is CSAQDLGRNNEQFF.

This clonotype has a handful of counts. The chain employs TRBV24-1 and TRBJ2-2; 8 bases fit TRBD1. Germline CDR1 KGHDR, CDR2 SFDVKD. Trimming removed 8 bases from V and 3 bases from J; junction bases left unmatched: 4. This CDR3 is 14 amino acids long. CDR3 sequence (DNA): TGTGCCACCACTCAGGGGGCGGACACCGGGGAGCTGTTTTTT. This codes for CATTQGADTGELFF.

Many counts were recorded for this clonotype. The genes are TRBV10-3 and TRBJ2-3; TRBD2 agrees at 11 bases. CDR1 and CDR2 (germline): ENHRY, SYGVKD. This CDR3 contains 13 residues. V was pared by 10 bases and J by 2 bases, with 2 bases of the junction left unmatched. The CDR3 coding sequence is TGTGCCAATAGCGGGGGGGTCACAGATACGCAGTATTTT. As protein: CANSGGVTDTQYF.

This clonotype has just a few counts. The gene calls are TRBV14 and TRBJ2-1, with a weak D call TRBD2 (5 bases). V lost 4 bases and J lost 9, with 19 bases in between. Germline V gene data show CDR1 as SGHDN and CDR2 as FVKESK. This CDR3 contains 15 residues. The CDR3: CASSPLGHQNGEQFF. For the CDR3, the DNA is TGTGCCAGCAGCCCACTAGGCCACCAAAACGGTGAGCAGTTCTTC.

This clonotype was detected many times. This chain joins TRBV20-1 and TRBJ2-7; D perhaps matches TRBD2 (6 bases). The CDR3 is 12 residues long. CDR1 and CDR2 from the germline V gene are DFQATT and SNEGSKA (reference sequence). V dropped 6 bases and J dropped 3 bases, with 12 bases sitting between them. The CDR3 protein is CSAKGTYYEQYF. For the CDR3, the DNA is TGCAGTGCAAAAGGGACTTACTACGAGCAGTACTTC.

This clonotype has just a few counts. The chain has TRBV10-3 and TRBJ1-1; 8 bases match TRBD1. The CDR3 is made up of 17 amino acids. V lost 3 bases, J lost 1 base, and 10 bases stayed unmatched. The germline gives CDR1 ENHRY, CDR2 SYGVKD. In nucleotides, the CDR3 is TGTGCCATCAGTGAACCCGGGACAGGCAAACCGAACACTGAAGCTTTCTTT. It specifies CAISEPGTGKPNTEAFF.

This chain connects TRBV5-8 to TRBJ2-5, with TRBD2 matching over 10 bases. V lost 2 bases and J lost 5; bases outside the gene matches: 9. CDR1 and CDR2 (germline): SGHTS, YDEGEE. This CDR3 region has 16 residues. The CDR3 bases are TGTGCCAGCAGCTTCTGGGCTAGCGGGAGTCCCGAGACCCAGTACTTC. Translation gives CASSFWASGSPETQYF.

This clonotype was seen more than once but under ten times. The V and J genes are TRBV21-1 and TRBJ2-3; the D call of TRBD1 is as the table states it, not checked on the DNA. TRBV21-1 is a pseudogene segment. This CDR3 comprises 13 residues. The CDR3 sequence: CALARGRSDTQYF. CDR3 DNA: TGTGCCCTCGCCAGGGGGCGTTCAGATACGCAGTATTTT.

V gene TRBV7-9 combines with J gene TRBJ2-1; D may correspond to TRBD1 or TRBD2 (7 bases each). Germline V gene sequence: CDR1 SEHNR, CDR2 FQNEAQ (reference sequence). Trimming took off 11 bases at V and 4 bases at J, with 21 bases between the two ends. This CDR3 has 15 residues. Here the CDR3 reads CALQGGDSLYNEQFF. As DNA, the CDR3 is TGTGCCCTCCAGGGGGGGGACAGTTTATACAATGAGCAGTTCTTC.

This clonotype was seen ten or more times. The chain is built from TRBV6-1 and TRBJ2-7; 7 bases fit TRBD1. The germline gives CDR1 MNHNS, CDR2 SASEGT. V trimming: 5 bases; J trimming: 2 bases; junction bases outside the gene matches: 6. CDR3 length: 14 residues. CDR3 in DNA: TGTGCCAGCAGTCGCAACAGGGGAACCTACGAGCAGTACGTC. This translates into CASSRNRGTYEQYV.

This clonotype was observed at least ten times. The chain couples TRBV15 to TRBJ2-3, with D perhaps being TRBD1 or TRBD2 (5 bases each). V lost 9 bases, J lost 2 bases, and 12 bases lay in between. The CDR3 totals 13 residues. Germline V gene sequence: CDR1 LNHNV, CDR2 YYDKDF (reference sequence). The CDR3 reads CATSVGVTDTQYF. The DNA for the CDR3 is TGTGCCACGTCGGTGGGGGTCACAGATACGCAGTATTTT.

This clonotype was observed at least ten times. The chain carries TRBV6-2 or TRBV6-3 and TRBJ2-2, with D hard to call. The V gene lost 2 bases and the J gene lost 7 bases, with 8 bases spanning the gap. Germline CDR1 is MNHEY and CDR2 is SVGEGT. The CDR3 loop spans 13 amino acids. The CDR3, as DNA: TGTGCCAGCAGTTACCGACTGAGCGGGGAGCTGTTTTTT. The encoded protein is CASSYRLSGELFF.

This clonotype was seen repeatedly, ten times or more. The rearrangement joins TRBV29-1 to TRBJ2-1, with TRBD2 matching over 7 bases. Germline CDR1 reads SQVTM; CDR2 reads ANQGSEA. The length of the CDR3 is 16 residues. V shed 6 bases and J 1 base; nucleotides not matched to a gene: 12. CDR3 sequence reads: CSVQERDLDSYNEQFF. CDR3 nucleotides: TGCAGCGTCCAGGAGCGGGACCTAGATTCCTACAATGAGCAGTTCTTC.

This chain links TRBV11-2 with TRBJ2-2, with 8 bases identical to TRBD2. CDR1 SGHAT and CDR2 FQNNGV come from the germline V gene. This CDR3 has 16 residues. The V gene end was trimmed by 6 bases and the J gene end by 4 bases; junction bases not matched to a gene: 10. Here the CDR3 reads CASRLTAGGATGELFF. DNA for the CDR3: TGTGCCAGCAGACTTACGGCGGGGGGCGCCACCGGGGAGCTGTTTTTT.

This chain connects TRBV20-1 to TRBJ2-7; 13 nucleotides agree with TRBD2. Germline CDR1 and CDR2: DFQATT and SNEGSKA (reference sequence). The CDR3 sequence is 17 residues long. CDR3: CCARGGSTSGGPYEQYV. Written as DNA, the CDR3 is TGCTGTGCTAGAGGGGGGTCGACTAGCGGGGGGCCGTACGAGCAGTACGTC.

The rearrangement uses TRBV20-1 and TRBJ2-3, with 8 bases lining up with TRBD2. This CDR3 has 15 amino acids. The junction had 6 bases not matched to a gene; V was cut back by 3 bases and J by 1 base. The germline V gene has CDR1 DFQATT and CDR2 SNEGSKA (reference sequence). In nucleotides, the CDR3 is TGCAGTGCTAGGGGGACTAGTCTGGGCACAGATACGCAGTATTTT. Amino acids: CSARGTSLGTDTQYF.

Notes on this clonotype: Being one base from a much bigger clone, this may be a read error. The chain joins TRBV25-1 to TRBJ1-1; D is uncertain. Trimming pared 3 bases from V and 1 base from J, leaving 6 bases between. In germline, CDR1 is MGHDK, CDR2 SYGVNS. This CDR3 contains 13 residues. In nucleotides, the CDR3 is TGTGCCAGCAGTGATTTTGGGAACACTGAAGCTTTCTTT. This codes for CASSDFGNTEAFF.

This clonotype has only a few counts. The rearrangement uses TRBV20-1 and TRBJ2-5, with 8 bases that match TRBD1. CDR1 and CDR2 from the germline V gene are DFQATT and SNEGSKA (reference sequence). The trim removed 3 bases at V and 5 bases at J, leaving 17 bases unmatched. CDR3 size: 17 residues. The CDR3 is CSARRTGSGMNEETQYF. As DNA, the CDR3 is TGCAGTGCTAGGAGGACAGGGTCGGGGATGAATGAGGAGACCCAGTACTTC.

This clonotype was counted ten times or more. The chain links TRBV9 to TRBJ1-2; tentative D call: TRBD1 (6 bases). The germline V gene has CDR1 SGDLS and CDR2 YYNGEE. The CDR3 spans 16 residues. V gave up 0 bases and J gave up 3 bases, with 15 bases separating them. CDR3 in amino acids: CASSVEAAGEDYGYTF. CDR3 sequence (DNA): TGTGCCAGCAGCGTAGAGGCGGCAGGGGAAGACTATGGCTACACCTTC.

The V gene is TRBV3-1, the J gene TRBJ1-4; D unresolved. Germline V CDR1 and CDR2: LGHDT, YNNKEL (reference sequence). V dropped 4 bases and J dropped 0 bases, with 15 bases sitting between them. CDR3 length: 17 amino acids. The CDR3 DNA reads as TGTGCCAGCAGCCTCGACACGGTTAGCACAACTAATGAAAAACTGTTTTTT. Amino acid sequence: CASSLDTVSTTNEKLFF.